This T cell receptor (beta chain) is from a study of early T cells in non-severe SARS-CoV-2 infection. Study findings and constraints: VDJdb-based annotation leaned toward anti-spike CD8 responses and missed private and CD4 specificities.

Attached unique molecular identifiers marked individual cDNA molecules. TCRdb reanalysed the 5' RACE reads using MiXCR and keeps one entry per CDR3 protein. The sample holds tens of thousands of distinct CDR3 sequences, 9.5% to 15% seen once. This clonotype was seen a few times. Its antigen remains unknown. The CDR3 length is 17 residues. V gave up 2 bases and J gave up 8 bases; unmatched junction bases: 9. CDR1 is MDHEN, CDR2 SYDVKM, per germline. Sequencing used whole blood. The TCR sequence derives from an adult who was a healthcare worker with PCR-confirmed SARS-CoV-2 infection or an uninfected control (not recorded which). The J gene is TRBJ2-1, the V gene TRBV28; 13 bases fit TRBD2. CDR3 coding DNA: TGTGCCAGCAGTTTAGTCCCACTAGCGGGGGGGAAGGATGAGCAGTTCTTC. As protein: CASSLVPLAGGKDEQFF.